This T cell receptor beta chain was documented in a study of cytomegalovirus exposure and HLA in healthy donors. Study-level findings and limits: Researchers reported from a later analysis that most CMV-associated TCR beta chains appeared HLA-restricted. A prior analysis recorded that most TCR beta V segments were productive about 87% or about 30% of the time.

Turning to this clone: Its specificity is unknown.

PCR employed 60 Vbeta and 13 Jbeta primers. Sequencing used immunoSEQ multiplex PCR; TCRdb keeps in-frame clones, though not all of them. The data contain roughly 120,000 clones, 73% of them singletons. This CDR3 comprises 16 residues. V dropped 2 bases and J dropped 3; count of bases not matched to a gene: 6. Germline V gene lookup returns CDR1 MNHNY and CDR2 SVGAGI (reference sequence). The source is a woman between 35 and 50 years old in good health and CMV-seronegative. Specimen: PBMCs. The gene calls are TRBV6-6 and TRBJ2-7; 11 bases map to TRBD2. As DNA, the CDR3 is TGTGCCAGCAGTTACCTGGGGACTAGCGGTGACTACGAGCAGTACTTC. This codes for CASSYLGTSGDYEQYF.